Listed here are 23 T cell receptor beta chains from one sample, sequenced in a study of T-cell reconstitution after alpha-beta-depleted transplantation in children. This sample's TCRbeta library carried unique molecular identifier barcodes. TCRdb reanalysed the PCR reads using MiXCR and keeps one entry per CDR3 protein. The top ten hold approximately 4.5% of the sample, which has about 830,000 distinct CDR3 sequences, approximately 15% seen once. The material sequenced was PBMCs, mostly from graft donor cells, taken 360 days after TCRalphabeta/CD19-depleted stem cell transplant. The receptors were sampled from a male patient younger than 18 who had a stem cell transplant for acute lymphoblastic leukemia, so the T cells may come from the graft donor.

This clonotype has only a few counts. V is TRBV9 and J is TRBJ2-3; 11 bases match TRBD2. In germline, CDR1 is SGDLS, CDR2 YYNGEE. J was trimmed by 7 bases and V by 7 bases; bases with no gene match: 8. There are 14 residues in the CDR3. The CDR3 sequence is CASGFGTSGNTQYF. The CDR3 DNA reads as TGTGCCAGCGGGTTCGGGACTAGCGGAAATACGCAGTATTTT.

The chain links TRBV4-2 to TRBJ2-7; possible D gene TRBD1, 6 bases. V dropped 1 base and J dropped 2 bases, with 12 bases sitting between them. This CDR3 is 15 amino acids long. Germline CDR1 and CDR2: LGHNA and YNFKEQ. The CDR3 loop is CASSQGPYRAYEQYF. DNA for the CDR3: TGTGCCAGCAGCCAAGGCCCTTACAGGGCCTACGAGCAGTACTTC.

Many counts were recorded for this clonotype. J is TRBJ2-7 and V is TRBV2; 12 bases line up with TRBD2. The CDR3 sequence is 15 residues long. Germline CDR1 reads SNHLY; CDR2 reads FYNNEI. Germline trimming cut 4 bases from V and 5 bases from J; bases unmatched to any gene: 6. This CDR3 reads CASSGPLAGGHEQYF. CDR3 in DNA: TGTGCCAGCAGTGGGCCACTAGCGGGAGGTCACGAGCAGTACTTC. Combining the CDR3 with reference TRBV2 and TRBJ2-7 gives the whole variable domain EPEVTQTPSHQVTQMGQEVILRCVPISNHLYFYWYRQILGQKVEFLVSFYNNEISEKSEIFDDQFSVERPDGSNFTLKIRSTKLEDSAMYFCASSGPLAGGHEQYFGPGTRLTVT.

This clonotype has a handful of counts. This chain uses TRBV7-9 with TRBJ1-4; TRBD1 is a possible D gene (5 bases). CDR3 length: 16 amino acids. The germline gives CDR1 SEHNR, CDR2 FQNEAQ (reference sequence). V was shortened by 1 base and J by 8 bases, with 17 bases between the two germline ends. CDR3 sequence reads: CASSLEFLGVEEKLFF. CDR3 nucleotides: TGTGCCAGCAGCTTAGAATTCTTGGGGGTTGAGGAAAAACTGTTTTTT.

This clonotype came up a few times. The chain joins TRBV13 to TRBJ2-3, with D possibly being TRBD1 (6 bases). Germline CDR1 reads PRHDT; CDR2 reads FYEKMQ (reference sequence). The CDR3 has 16 amino acids. V gave up 4 bases and J gave up 3 bases, with 17 bases separating them. The CDR3 DNA is TGTGCCAGCAGCTCGTTCGACAGGCCCAGGACAGATACGCAGTATTTT. Protein product: CASSSFDRPRTDTQYF.

The gene calls are TRBV7-9 and TRBJ2-5; D unresolved. The CDR3 is 16 residues long. Germline V gene lookup returns CDR1 SEHNR and CDR2 FQNEAQ (reference sequence). V lost 5 bases to trimming and J lost 4 bases, with 20 bases between them. This CDR3 is CASSLTRAGFRETQYF. CDR3 nucleotide sequence: TGTGCCAGCAGCCTGACTCGTGCCGGCTTCCGAGAGACCCAGTACTTC.

This clonotype appeared a few times. The rearrangement joins TRBV20-1 to TRBJ1-3; D gene unclear. CDR1 DFQATT and CDR2 SNEGSKA come from the germline V gene (reference sequence). V shed 5 bases and J shed 2 bases, with 13 bases lying between them. The CDR3 runs to 14 residues. DNA of the CDR3: TGCAGTGCTTCGGTGTTAGGAGCTGGAAACACCATATATTTT. This sequence encodes CSASVLGAGNTIYF.

This clonotype occurred a few times. V gene TRBV11-2 combines with J gene TRBJ2-5; TRBD2 agrees at 9 bases. The junction had 7 bases not matched to a gene; V was cut back by 6 bases and J by 2 bases. Germline CDR1 SGHAT, CDR2 FQNNGV. The CDR3 loop spans 15 amino acids. Here the CDR3 reads CASSRSGRVQETQYF. The CDR3 DNA is TGTGCCAGCAGTCGTAGCGGGAGAGTACAAGAGACCCAGTACTTC.

The rearrangement uses TRBV6-2 or TRBV6-3 and TRBJ1-1; possibly TRBD1 for D (6 bases). Trimming took 5 bases from V and 1 from J, leaving 23 bases between them. Germline CDR1 MNHEY, CDR2 SVGEGT. This CDR3 region has 18 residues. As DNA, the CDR3 is TGTGCCAGCAGTCTCGTAATCTTGGGACACCTACCGAACACTGAAGCTTTCTTT. It specifies CASSLVILGHLPNTEAFF.

This clonotype was seen repeatedly, ten times or more. The gene calls are TRBV5-1 and TRBJ2-1; D gene ambiguous. CDR1 SGHRS and CDR2 YFSETQ come from the germline V gene. This CDR3 has 13 residues. The V gene lost 4 bases and the J gene lost 9 bases, with 14 bases spanning the gap. The CDR3 nucleotides read TGCGCCAGCAGCGGGCGAGACTGGGTTGAGCAGTTCTTC. The encoded protein is CASSGRDWVEQFF.

CDR3 sequence: CASSFQGQIYNEQFF. DNA for the CDR3: TGCGCCAGCAGCTTCCAGGGACAGATCTACAATGAGCAGTTCTTC. The rearrangement uses TRBV5-1 and TRBJ2-1, with TRBD1 matching 7 bases. Germline V lookup: CDR1 SGHRS, CDR2 YFSETQ. V shed 2 bases, J shed 3 bases, and the junction held 5 bases outside the gene matches. This CDR3 contains 15 residues.

The gene calls are TRBV9 and TRBJ1-6; D possibly corresponds to TRBD1 (5 bases). Germline loops: CDR1 SGDLS, CDR2 YYNGEE. V was shortened by 7 bases and J by 0 bases, with 11 bases between the two germline ends. This CDR3 is 15 amino acids long. The CDR3 spells CASSGPTSYNSPLHF. The CDR3 nucleotides are TGTGCCAGCTCGGGACCTACCTCCTATAATTCACCCCTCCACTTT.

The chain employs TRBV5-1 and TRBJ2-7; D is perhaps TRBD1 (5 bases). Germline V gene data show CDR1 as SGHRS and CDR2 as YFSETQ. V was cut by 1 base and J by 5 bases, with 16 bases left in between. The length of the CDR3 is 15 residues. The CDR3 DNA is TGCGCCAGCAGCTTGCGGCCCCAGGGATCCCACGAGCAGTACTTC. It specifies CASSLRPQGSHEQYF.

The sample holds a few counts of this clonotype. CDR3 bases: TGCAGTGCTAGGGTCGGGAGCGGTGCCGGGGAGCTGTTTTTT. This translates into CSARVGSGAGELFF. The rearrangement links TRBV20-1 to TRBJ2-2, with D possibly TRBD2 on 6 matching bases. CDR1 is DFQATT, CDR2 SNEGSKA, per germline (reference sequence). The CDR3 covers 14 residues. The V gene lost 3 bases and the J gene lost 6 bases, with 14 bases spanning the gap.

This clonotype was seen only a few times. The chain links TRBV5-1 to TRBJ2-2; 7 nucleotides line up with TRBD1. Trimming took 6 bases from V and 12 from J; bases not matched to a gene: 5. Per germline, CDR1 SGHRS and CDR2 YFSETQ. The CDR3 has 11 residues. The CDR3: CASTETGKLFF. Here the CDR3 DNA reads TGCGCCAGCACCGAGACAGGGAAGCTGTTTTTT. The full variable domain, rest sourced from reference TRBV5-1 and TRBJ2-2, is KAGVTQTPRYLIKTRGQQVTLSCSPISGHRSVSWYQQTPGQGLQFLFEYFSETQRNKGNFPGRFSGRQFSNSRSEMNVSTLELGDSALYLCASTETGKLFFGEGSRLTVL.

This clonotype has at least ten counts. CDR3 sequence reads: CASSLGDHTGELFF. In DNA form, the CDR3 reads TGTGCCAGCAGCTTAGGAGACCACACCGGGGAGCTGTTTTTT. This sequence joins TRBV13 and TRBJ2-2; D not resolved. V was shortened by 0 bases and J by 3 bases, with 5 bases between the two germline ends. This CDR3 contains 14 residues. Germline CDR1 reads PRHDT; CDR2 reads FYEKMQ (reference sequence). The full variable domain, completed using reference TRBV13 and TRBJ2-2, is AAGVIQSPRHLIKEKRETATLKCYPIPRHDTVYWYQQGPGQDPQFLISFYEKMQSDKGSIPDRFSAQQFSDYHSELNMSSLELGDSALYFCASSLGDHTGELFFGEGSRLTVL.

This clonotype was seen more than once but under ten times. The chain recombines TRBV4-1 with TRBJ2-2; TRBD2 might be the D (6 bases). V lost 4 bases and J lost 6, with 15 bases in between. The CDR3 is 15 residues long. Germline V gene data show CDR1 as MGHRA and CDR2 as YSYEKL. CDR3 coding DNA: TGCGCCAGCAGCCCGAGACTAGTCGTCGCCGGGGAGCTGTTTTTT. It codes for CASSPRLVVAGELFF.

The J gene is TRBJ1-5, the V gene TRBV28; the D is unclear. The CDR3 spans 13 residues. V lost 2 bases and J lost 4, with 6 bases in between. In germline, CDR1 is MDHEN, CDR2 SYDVKM. This CDR3 reads CASSLIDNQPQHF. The CDR3 DNA sequence: TGTGCCAGCAGTTTAATAGATAATCAGCCCCAGCATTTT.

This clonotype was picked up a small number of times. The chain joins TRBV25-1 to TRBJ2-3; 7 bases fit TRBD2. The CDR3 length is 17 residues. V was clipped by 2 bases and J by 1 base; unmatched bases: 9. The germline gives CDR1 MGHDK, CDR2 SYGVNS. The CDR3, as DNA: TGTGCCAGCAGTGAAAACTACTGGCTAGCGGGCACAGATACGCAGTATTTT. Protein: CASSENYWLAGTDTQYF. The variable domain in full, with the rest retrieved from reference TRBV25-1 and TRBJ2-3, is EADIYQTPRYLVIGTGKKITLECSQTMGHDKMYWYQQDPGMELHLIHYSYGVNSTEKGDLSSESTVSRIRTEHFPLTLESARPSHTSQYLCASSENYWLAGTDTQYFGPGTRLTVL.

The chain recombines TRBV20-1 with TRBJ1-5; D might be TRBD1 (6 bases). The germline gives CDR1 DFQATT, CDR2 SNEGSKA (reference sequence). CDR3 length equals 16 residues. Trimming shortened V by 6 bases and J by 0 bases, and 18 bases separated the two germline ends. The CDR3 region has the DNA TGCAGTGCCAGAACCCCACAGGGATCTAGCAATCAGCCCCAGCATTTT. Protein sequence: CSARTPQGSSNQPQHF.

This clonotype has more than one count but fewer than ten. The rearrangement links TRBV9 to TRBJ2-1; 11 bases map to TRBD2. The CDR3 has 16 amino acids. Germline V lookup: CDR1 SGDLS, CDR2 YYNGEE. Germline trimming cut 6 bases from V and 3 bases from J; bases unmatched to any gene: 8. CDR3 protein: CASTQGGTSGYNEQFF. CDR3 sequence (DNA): TGTGCCAGCACCCAGGGGGGGACTAGCGGCTACAATGAGCAGTTCTTC. Variable domain in full (rest from reference TRBV9 and TRBJ2-1): DSGVTQTPKHLITATGQRVTLRCSPRSGDLSVYWYQQSLDQGLQFLIQYYNGEERAKGNILERFSAQQFPDLHSELNLSSLELGDSALYFCASTQGGTSGYNEQFFGPGTRLTVL.

J is TRBJ1-1 and V is TRBV7-8, with D perhaps TRBD1 (6 bases). V was trimmed by 8 bases and J by 4 bases, leaving 17 bases between them. In germline, CDR1 is SGHVS, CDR2 FQNEAQ. The length of the CDR3 is 14 residues. The CDR3 loop reads CASLLRGAGTEAFF. Here the CDR3 DNA reads TGTGCCAGCCTGCTCCGGGGGGCGGGCACTGAAGCTTTCTTT.

This clonotype was recorded many times. This sequence joins TRBV21-1 and TRBJ2-2; the table calls TRBD1, which could not be checked here. TRBV21-1 has pseudogene status. The CDR3 runs to 14 residues. CDR3 nucleotide sequence: TGTGCCAGCTCGGGGGTGGTGAACACCGGGGAGCTGTTTTTT. It yields the protein CASSGVVNTGELFF.